This TCR beta chain was sequenced in a study of blood T cells in healthy people across ages. The overall study: Template-switching capture recovered about one barcoded beta molecule per two T cells.

For the second PCR, which ran for about 7 to 11 cycles, a sample-barcoded 5' primer and a J-beta primer mix were used. TCRdb recomputed calls from the 5' RACE reads with MiXCR, one row per CDR3 protein. The sample lists 700,000 or so distinct CDR3 sequences, around a fifth occurring once. This clonotype was observed at least ten times. Its cognate antigen is unknown. Russia was home to the donors, healthy Caucasian individuals aged roughly 6 to 90. Points from the study as a whole: Estimates of total diversity, which came from one million sequenced T cells, were considered to be underestimates. Long-lived donors carried more naive CD4+ cells and greater diversity than aged donors.

V lost 4 bases to trimming and J lost 5 bases, with 8 bases between them. There are 11 residues in the CDR3. CDR1 DFQATT and CDR2 SNEGSKA come from the germline V gene (reference sequence). This chain links TRBV20-1 with TRBJ1-2; weak D call: TRBD1 (6 bases). This sequence originates from a man aged 65-85 years in good health. Specimen: blood. CDR3 protein: CSATQGYGYTF. CDR3 bases: TGCAGTGCTACGCAGGGGTATGGCTACACCTTC.